This T cell receptor (beta chain) was recovered during a study of CXCR3-negative and CXCR3-positive naive CD8 T cells. Regarding this clonotype: Its matching antigen is unknown.

Regarding the study as a whole: More hydrophobic TRB CDR3s were found in CXCR3-positive naive cells than in CXCR3-negative naive cells.

UMI-tagged TRB cDNA libraries were built via 5' RACE. One entry per CDR3 protein, without DNA, is what TCRdb gives after re-calling the 5' RACE reads. The listing records about 7,700 distinct CDR3 sequences. This CDR3 has 15 residues. The gene calls are TRBV12-3 or TRBV12-4 and TRBJ2-5; the D call of TRBD1 rests on TCRdb alone, since no DNA is present to check it. This sequence originates from a human donor in good health. Some clones in this sample may be carry-over from other donors' samples. The specimen sequenced was naive CXCR3+ CD8+ T cells from blood. Subset denoted: CD45RO-CCR7+CD27+CD95- naive CD8+ T cells expressing CXCR3 (TNR3+). The CDR3 loop reads CASSLNAPSQETQYF.